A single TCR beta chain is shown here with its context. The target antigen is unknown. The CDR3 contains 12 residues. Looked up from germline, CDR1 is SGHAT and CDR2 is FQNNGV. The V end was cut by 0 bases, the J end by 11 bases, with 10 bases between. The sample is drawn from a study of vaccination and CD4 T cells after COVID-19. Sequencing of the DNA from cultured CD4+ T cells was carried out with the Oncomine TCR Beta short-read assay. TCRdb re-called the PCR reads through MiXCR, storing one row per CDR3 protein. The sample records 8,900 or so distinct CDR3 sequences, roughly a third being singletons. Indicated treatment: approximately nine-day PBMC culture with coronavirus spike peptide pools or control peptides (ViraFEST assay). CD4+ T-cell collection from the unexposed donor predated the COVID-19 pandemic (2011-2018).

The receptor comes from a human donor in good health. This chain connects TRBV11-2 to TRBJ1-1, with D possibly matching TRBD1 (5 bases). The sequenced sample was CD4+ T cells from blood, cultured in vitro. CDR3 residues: CASSLEAGSAFF. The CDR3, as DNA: TGTGCCAGCAGCTTAGAGGCAGGGTCGGCTTTCTTT.